This entry concerns a single T cell receptor beta chain. The clone's antigen remains unknown. The record has no base qualities; no much larger clone is one base away. Every donor in the study was a healthy Caucasian. Library construction relied on 5' RACE. Instrument used: Illumina HiSeq 2000. Template switching introduced a universal primer binding site; the final cDNA contained a unique molecular identifier, enabling accurate counting of TCR cDNA molecules. Specific primers in the conserved constant-segment region were used to synthesize first-strand cDNA for TCR alpha and beta chains. To control for contamination, each cDNA library was double barcoded with a SMART-Mk sample barcode plus Illumina barcodes. TruSeq adapter sequences and Illumina sample barcodes were added in two successive PCR steps. The Illumina HiSeq platform was used with custom primers to sequence TCR alpha and beta cDNA libraries. The study's processing was this. MiGEC was used to process raw reads and extract unique molecular identifiers, and MiXCR was used to find CDR3 positions. Recombination models were inferred per individual with the repgenHMM and IGoR tools using an EM algorithm. The analysis of shared clonotypes was done with the tcR package in R, with sharing normalized by the product of cloneset sizes. Out-of-frame nonproductive sequences were analyzed to study raw recombination free of thymic and clonal selection effects. Using fastp at Q25 and MiXCR, TCRdb reprocessed the public reads and kept productive beta chains. Rows with a matching CDR3 protein are joined into one entry that keeps the most common DNA and genes. V and J calls and clone size were set by TCRdb, not the authors. The sample table records 1.5 million or so distinct CDR3 sequences; 32% of these occur just once. The ten largest clones capture 0.27% of the sample.

This specimen comes from a study of identical twins (TCRdb year 2016). With regard to the full study: To test whether fetal clonotypes persist, the study used deep sequencing on TCR alpha and beta repertoires from monozygotic twins, unrelated adults of various ages, and cord blood. Replicate twin experiments were performed at different times using different library preparation protocols to rule out contamination. Broad study findings and their caveats: Recombination models systematically underestimated out-of-frame TCR alpha sharing in monozygotic twins but agreed with sharing between unrelated individuals. Out-of-frame TCR alpha sequences shared between twins showed an excess of low generation-probability sequences compared with coincidental sharing between unrelated individuals. In beta out-of-frame sequences, excess twin sharing was weaker, because having fewer shared sequences lowered the signal-to-noise ratio. Conclusions relied on cross-sectional statistical analysis, since the same donors could not be followed over many years. Zero-insertion analyses could be partly confounded by invariant T cells such as MAIT and iNKT, though diverse VJ usage argued against such confounding for most clonotypes. Abundant cord blood beta clonotypes carried fewer insertions; young adult naive repertoires showed a weaker similar trend, while memory repertoires showed none.

There are 14 amino acids in the CDR3, from cysteine to phenylalanine inclusive. Of all the DNA, just the CDR3 is kept, 42 bases in frame from base 1. The germline V and J ends show losses of 6 bases and 6 bases respectively, and no gene match explains 5 bases of the junction. CDR1 MNHNY and CDR2 SVGAGI were looked up in the germline V gene (reference sequence). The sequence was collected from a newborn girl in good health. The receptor chain draws on TRBV6-6 and TRBJ2-1; a stretch of 10 junction bases matches TRBD1. The sequenced material came from cord blood. The bases are TGTGCCAGCAGGCGGGACAGGGGAGGCAATGAGCAGTTCTTC. Its protein product is CASRRDRGGNEQFF.